Presented here are 19 T cell receptor beta chains from one specimen sequenced in a study of cytomegalovirus exposure and HLA in healthy donors. Both 60 Vbeta primers and 13 Jbeta primers went into the PCR. Measured with immunoSEQ multiplex PCR; TCRdb has only the in-frame clones, and not every one. Here the sample spans 150,000 to 200,000 clones, 60% to 85% being singletons. Sequencing used PBMCs. Receptors originate from a female donor in good health and CMV-seronegative.

The gene calls are TRBV7-2 and TRBJ2-7, with 8 positions matching TRBD1. V gave up 5 bases and J gave up 1 base; unmatched junction bases: 10. The CDR3 runs to 16 residues. Germline V gives CDR1 SGHTA, CDR2 FQGNSA. The CDR3 protein is CASSLTTGEYSYEQYF. The CDR3, as DNA: TGTGCCAGCAGCCTTACGACAGGGGAGTATTCCTACGAGCAGTACTTC.

V and J are TRBV4-1 and TRBJ2-1, with TRBD1 identical over 8 bases. CDR1 and CDR2 from the germline V gene are MGHRA and YSYEKL. This CDR3 has 12 amino acids. V gave up 0 bases and J gave up 16 bases; unmatched junction bases: 5. The CDR3: CASSQERTGSFF. The CDR3 DNA follows: TGCGCCAGCAGCCAAGAGAGGACAGGGAGCTTCTTC.

V gene TRBV10-3 combines with J gene TRBJ2-7; 10 bases agree with TRBD2. The germline V gene encodes CDR1 ENHRY and CDR2 SYGVKD. V was pared by 4 bases and J by 3 bases, with 3 bases of the junction left unmatched. The CDR3 extends over 14 amino acids. CDR3 sequence reads: CAISGTSGNYEQYF. In DNA, the CDR3 is TGTGCCATCAGTGGGACTAGCGGTAACTACGAGCAGTACTTC.

This clone was seen only a few times. This chain connects TRBV7-3 to TRBJ1-5, with 7 bases aligning to TRBD1. There are 14 residues in the CDR3. Germline V gene sequence: CDR1 SGHTA, CDR2 FQGTGA. V shed 5 bases and J 2 bases; nucleotides not matched to a gene: 3. The CDR3 coding sequence is TGTGCCAGCAGCCTCGGGACAGGCAATCAGCCCCAGCATTTT. The encoded protein is CASSLGTGNQPQHF.

The V call is TRBV5-1, the J call TRBJ2-1, with TRBD2 matching over 13 bases. Germline V lookup: CDR1 SGHRS, CDR2 YFSETQ. The CDR3 is 17 amino acids. The junction had 15 bases not matched to a gene; V was cut back by 7 bases and J by 8 bases. The CDR3 nucleotides are TGCGCCAGCTCCTCCAGTACTAGCGGGAGGGCCTGGGATGAGCAGTTCTTC. Its translation is CASSSSTSGRAWDEQFF.

This clone was counted between two and nine times. V and J are TRBV6-4 and TRBJ2-3; 9 bases are shared with TRBD2. The V and J ends lost 2 bases and 4 bases, in that order; junction bases with no gene match: 7. This CDR3 region has 16 residues. Germline V lookup: CDR1 MRHNA, CDR2 SNTAGT. The DNA for the CDR3 is TGTGCCAGCAGTGACATACCAGCGGGGGGCGCAGATACGCAGTATTTT. Translation: CASSDIPAGGADTQYF.

DNA for the CDR3: TGTGCCAGCAGTGATGGTTACGGGAGATATGGTGAGCAGTTCTTC. Its protein is CASSDGYGRYGEQFF. This chain joins TRBV2 and TRBJ2-1; D may be TRBD2 (6 bases). V dropped 3 bases and J dropped 9 bases, with 18 bases sitting between them. Germline CDR1 reads SNHLY; CDR2 reads FYNNEI. The CDR3 length is 15 residues.

The J gene is TRBJ2-3, the V gene TRBV18; the match to TRBD2 covers 14 bases. V shed 4 bases and J 2 bases; nucleotides not matched to a gene: 2. This CDR3 region has 16 residues. The V gene's germline CDR1 is KGHSH and CDR2 LQKENI. CDR3 sequence (DNA): TGTGCCAGCTCACTGACTAGCGGGAGGGCCACAGATACGCAGTATTTT. It codes for CASSLTSGRATDTQYF.

This clone was counted once. V usage is TRBV18 and J usage is TRBJ2-3; D possibly corresponds to TRBD2 (5 bases). Germline V CDR1 and CDR2: KGHSH, LQKENI. The V gene lost 1 base and the J gene lost 5 bases, with 7 bases spanning the gap. The CDR3 length is 13 residues. CDR3 residues: CASSPLEGDTQYF. The CDR3 DNA is TGTGCCAGCTCACCACTAGAGGGAGATACGCAGTATTTT.

This clone was counted only a few times. The genes are TRBV6-4 and TRBJ2-2; 8 bases are a match to TRBD2. Germline V gene data show CDR1 as MRHNA and CDR2 as SNTAGT. The CDR3 has 13 residues. J lost 7 bases, V lost 4 bases, and 2 bases had no gene match. CDR3 sequence: CASSGTSSGELFF. CDR3 nucleotide sequence: TGTGCCAGCAGTGGGACTAGCAGCGGGGAGCTGTTTTTT.

A remark on this clone: Additional DNA sequences in this sample encode the identical CDR3. The chain combines TRBV4-1 with TRBJ1-1; D remains unclear. V lost 0 bases and J lost 0, with 5 bases in between. This CDR3 contains 14 residues. Germline-derived CDR1 and CDR2 are MGHRA and YSYEKL. CDR3 bases: TGCGCCAGCAGCCAAGATAGCATGAACACTGAAGCTTTCTTT. Protein: CASSQDSMNTEAFF.

This chain joins TRBV27 and TRBJ2-7, with a tentative D call TRBD2 (5 bases). The V gene lost 1 base and the J gene lost 0 bases, with 10 bases spanning the gap. The CDR3 contains 15 residues. Germline assignment: CDR1 MNHEY and CDR2 SMNVEV (reference sequence). CDR3 coding DNA: TGTGCCAGCAGTTTATGGTCCGGGGACTCCTACGAGCAGTACTTC. Encoded protein: CASSLWSGDSYEQYF.

This chain links TRBV6-1 with TRBJ2-3, with TRBD2 matching 8 bases. The germline V gene encodes CDR1 MNHNS and CDR2 SASEGT. The CDR3 contains 14 residues. V dropped 10 bases and J dropped 4; count of bases not matched to a gene: 10. The CDR3 sequence is CATALSGNPDTQYF. The CDR3 DNA reads as TGTGCCACCGCGCTTAGCGGGAACCCAGATACGCAGTATTTT.

The rearrangement links TRBV7-2 to TRBJ2-1; the match to TRBD2 covers 9 bases. The V gene's germline CDR1 is SGHTA and CDR2 FQGNSA. The CDR3 loop spans 18 amino acids. The V gene end was trimmed by 0 bases and the J gene end by 4 bases; junction bases not matched to a gene: 10. CDR3: CASSLASGGRTVYNEQFF. In DNA, the CDR3 is TGTGCCAGCAGCTTAGCGAGCGGGGGGCGCACTGTTTACAATGAGCAGTTCTTC. Variable domain in full (rest from reference TRBV7-2 and TRBJ2-1): GAGVSQSPSNKVTEKGKDVELRCDPISGHTALYWYRQSLGQGLEFLIYFQGNSAPDKSGLPSDRFSAERTGGSVSTLTIQRTQQEDSAVYLCASSLASGGRTVYNEQFFGPGTRLTVL.

The chain couples TRBV6-4 to TRBJ2-3; 7 bases align to TRBD2. The CDR3 is 15 amino acids. Trimming cost V 0 bases and J 6 bases; bases outside gene matches: 6. Per the germline V gene, CDR1 is MRHNA and CDR2 is SNTAGT. The CDR3 protein is CASSDSAGAGDTQYF. CDR3 DNA sequence: TGTGCCAGCAGTGACTCGGCGGGAGCAGGGGATACGCAGTATTTT.

The chain has TRBV21-1 and TRBJ2-6; the D call TRBD1 from the table was never checked on the DNA. TRBV21-1 constitutes a pseudogene. The CDR3 spans 15 residues. The CDR3 loop reads CASSSQNSGANVLTF. The CDR3 DNA is TGTGCCAGCAGCAGTCAGAACTCTGGGGCCAACGTCCTGACTTTC.

This chain connects TRBV5-4 to TRBJ2-1; the match to TRBD1 covers 10 bases. Germline CDR1 SGHNT, CDR2 YYREEE (reference sequence). This CDR3 has 16 amino acids. The V segment lost 0 bases and the J segment 7 bases; nucleotides outside the gene matches: 7. CDR3 residues: CASSLDWTGGLNEQFF. CDR3 nucleotide sequence: TGTGCCAGCAGCTTGGATTGGACAGGGGGATTGAATGAGCAGTTCTTC.

J is TRBJ1-1 and V is TRBV7-6, with 8 bases lining up with TRBD1. Unmatched junction bases numbered 6, after V lost 5 bases and J lost 10 bases. The length of the CDR3 is 12 residues. Germline V CDR1 and CDR2: SGHVS, FNYEAQ. The CDR3 is CASSASTGGAFF. CDR3 in DNA: TGTGCCAGCAGCGCCTCAACAGGGGGAGCTTTCTTT.

The CDR3 bases are TGTGCCAGCAGCTTACAGGGGGGATCCTATGGCTACACCTTC. It translates to CASSLQGGSYGYTF. The rearrangement joins TRBV7-6 to TRBJ1-2; 7 bases map to TRBD1. Germline V gene data show CDR1 as SGHVS and CDR2 as FNYEAQ. The CDR3 extends over 14 amino acids. Losses at the gene ends were 2 bases for V and 4 bases for J; bases not matched to a gene: 4.